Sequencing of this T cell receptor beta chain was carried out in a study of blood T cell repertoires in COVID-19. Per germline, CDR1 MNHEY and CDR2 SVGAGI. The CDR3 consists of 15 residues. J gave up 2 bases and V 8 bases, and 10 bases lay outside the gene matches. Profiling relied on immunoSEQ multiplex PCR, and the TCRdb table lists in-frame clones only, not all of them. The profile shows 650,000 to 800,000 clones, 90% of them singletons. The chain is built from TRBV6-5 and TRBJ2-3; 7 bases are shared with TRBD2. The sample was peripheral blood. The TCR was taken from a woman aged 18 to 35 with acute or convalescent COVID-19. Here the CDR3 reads CASRMERGYTDTQYF. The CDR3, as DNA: TGTGCCAGCCGGATGGAGCGGGGATACACAGATACGCAGTATTTT.